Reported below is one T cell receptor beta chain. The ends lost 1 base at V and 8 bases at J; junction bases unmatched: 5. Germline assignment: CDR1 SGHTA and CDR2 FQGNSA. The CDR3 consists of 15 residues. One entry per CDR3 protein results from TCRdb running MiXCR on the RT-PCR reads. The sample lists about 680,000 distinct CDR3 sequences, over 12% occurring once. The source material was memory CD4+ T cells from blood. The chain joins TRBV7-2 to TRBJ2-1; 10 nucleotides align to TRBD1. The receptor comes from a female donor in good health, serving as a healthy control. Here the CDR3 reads CASSLVGTGDHEQFF. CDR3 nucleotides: TGTGCCAGCAGCTTAGTCGGGACAGGGGACCATGAGCAGTTCTTC. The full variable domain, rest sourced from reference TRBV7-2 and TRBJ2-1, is GAGVSQSPSNKVTEKGKDVELRCDPISGHTALYWYRQSLGQGLEFLIYFQGNSAPDKSGLPSDRFSAERTGGSVSTLTIQRTQQEDSAVYLCASSLVGTGDHEQFFGPGTRLTVL.